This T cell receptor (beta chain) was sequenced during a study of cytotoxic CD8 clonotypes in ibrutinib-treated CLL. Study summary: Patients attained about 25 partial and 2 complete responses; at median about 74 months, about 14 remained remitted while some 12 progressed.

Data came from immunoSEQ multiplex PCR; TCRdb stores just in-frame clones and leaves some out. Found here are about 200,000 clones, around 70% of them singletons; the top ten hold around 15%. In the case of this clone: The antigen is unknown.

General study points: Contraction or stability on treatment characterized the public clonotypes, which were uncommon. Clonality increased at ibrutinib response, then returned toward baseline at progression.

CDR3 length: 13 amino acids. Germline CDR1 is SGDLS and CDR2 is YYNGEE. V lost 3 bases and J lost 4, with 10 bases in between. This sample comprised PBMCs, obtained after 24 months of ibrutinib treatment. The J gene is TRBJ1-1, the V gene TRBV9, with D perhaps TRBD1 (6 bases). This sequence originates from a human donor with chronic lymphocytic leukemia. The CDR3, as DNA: TGTGCCAGCAGCGAGACAGGAACCACTGAAGCTTTCTTT. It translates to CASSETGTTEAFF.